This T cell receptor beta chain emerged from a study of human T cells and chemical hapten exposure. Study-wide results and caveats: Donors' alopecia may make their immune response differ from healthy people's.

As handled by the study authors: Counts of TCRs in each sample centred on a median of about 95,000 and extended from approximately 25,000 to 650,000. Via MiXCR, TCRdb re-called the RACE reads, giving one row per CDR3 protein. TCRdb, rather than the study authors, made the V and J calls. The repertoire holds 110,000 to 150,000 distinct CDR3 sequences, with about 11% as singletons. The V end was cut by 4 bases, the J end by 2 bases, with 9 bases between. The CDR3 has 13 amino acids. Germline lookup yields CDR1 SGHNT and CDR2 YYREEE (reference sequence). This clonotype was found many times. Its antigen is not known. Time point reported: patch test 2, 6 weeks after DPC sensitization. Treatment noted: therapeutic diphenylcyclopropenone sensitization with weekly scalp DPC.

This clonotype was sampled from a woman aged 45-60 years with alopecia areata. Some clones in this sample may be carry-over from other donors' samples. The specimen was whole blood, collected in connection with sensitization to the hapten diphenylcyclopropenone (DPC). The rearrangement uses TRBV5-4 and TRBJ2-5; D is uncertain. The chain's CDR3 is CASSIEPQETQYF. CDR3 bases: TGTGCCAGCAGCATTGAACCTCAAGAGACCCAGTACTTC.